This T cell receptor (beta chain) was captured by sequencing in a study of early T cells in non-severe SARS-CoV-2 infection. TCRdb processed the 5' RACE reads anew with MiXCR; each CDR3 protein has one entry. The profile shows tens of thousands of distinct CDR3 sequences, 16% of them singletons. Germline CDR1 is MNHNS and CDR2 is SASEGT. J lost 2 bases, V lost 0 bases, and 1 base had no gene match. CDR3 length: 15 amino acids. The clonotype originates from an adult who was a healthcare worker with PCR-confirmed SARS-CoV-2 infection or an uninfected control (not recorded which). Sequencing was performed on whole blood, taken at baseline. This chain uses TRBV6-1 with TRBJ2-7; the match to TRBD2 covers 10 bases. This chain's CDR3 is CASSEAGTSAYEQYF. DNA of the CDR3: TGTGCCAGCAGTGAAGCCGGGACTAGCGCCTACGAGCAGTACTTC.